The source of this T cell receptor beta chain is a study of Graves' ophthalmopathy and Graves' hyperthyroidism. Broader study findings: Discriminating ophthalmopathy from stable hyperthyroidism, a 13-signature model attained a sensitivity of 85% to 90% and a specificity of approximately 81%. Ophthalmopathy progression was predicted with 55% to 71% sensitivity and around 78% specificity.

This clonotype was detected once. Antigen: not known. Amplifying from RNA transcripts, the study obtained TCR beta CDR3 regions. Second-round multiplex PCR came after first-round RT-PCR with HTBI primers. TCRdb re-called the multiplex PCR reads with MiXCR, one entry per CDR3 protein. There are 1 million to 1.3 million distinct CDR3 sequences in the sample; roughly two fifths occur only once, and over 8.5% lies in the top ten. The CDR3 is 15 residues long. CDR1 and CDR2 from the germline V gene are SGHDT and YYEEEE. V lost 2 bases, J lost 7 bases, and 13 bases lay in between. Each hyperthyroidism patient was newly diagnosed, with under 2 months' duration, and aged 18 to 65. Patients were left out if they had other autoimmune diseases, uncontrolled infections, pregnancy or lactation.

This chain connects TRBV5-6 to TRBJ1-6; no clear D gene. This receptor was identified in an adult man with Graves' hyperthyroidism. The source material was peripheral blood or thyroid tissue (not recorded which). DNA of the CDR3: TGTGCCAGCAGCTTAGGTTGGGGTGGGAATTCACCCCTCCACTTT. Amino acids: CASSLGWGGNSPLHF.